This TCR beta chain was sequenced in a study of blood T cell repertoires in COVID-19. The germline V gene encodes CDR1 SQVTM and CDR2 ANQGSEA. The V end lost 1 base, the J end lost 0 bases, and 15 bases lay between the germline ends. There are 16 residues in the CDR3. The authors' processing: Estimates of nucleated cell counts were drawn from the amplification of reference gene primers. Assay: immunoSEQ multiplex PCR; the TCRdb copy retains only in-frame clones and omits some. That table furnishes V, J and clone size, whereas the DNA furnished D and trimming. The profile shows 280,000 or so clones, approximately 85% of them singletons. Participant age was 18 to 89 years, and participants resided in roughly 24 US areas.

The source material was PBMCs or T cells enriched from blood (not recorded which). The clonotype was recovered from a man younger than 40 who had recovered from COVID-19. The rearrangement uses TRBV29-1 and TRBJ1-2, with D maybe TRBD1 (5 bases). CDR3 protein: CSVEVSTDRPNYGYTF. The CDR3 region has the DNA TGCAGCGTTGAAGTTTCGACAGACCGACCTAACTATGGCTACACCTTC.